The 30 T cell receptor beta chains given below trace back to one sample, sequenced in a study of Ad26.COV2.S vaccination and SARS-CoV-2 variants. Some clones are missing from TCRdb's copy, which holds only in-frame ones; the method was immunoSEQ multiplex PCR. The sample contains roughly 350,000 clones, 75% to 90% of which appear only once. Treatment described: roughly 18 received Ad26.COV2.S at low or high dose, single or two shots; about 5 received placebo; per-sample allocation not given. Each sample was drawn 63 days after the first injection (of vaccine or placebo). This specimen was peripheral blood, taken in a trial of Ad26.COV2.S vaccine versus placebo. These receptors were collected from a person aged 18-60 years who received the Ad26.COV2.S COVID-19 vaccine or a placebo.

The CDR3 loop is CASSTGEGSGNTIYF. CDR3 bases: TGTGCCAGCAGCACCGGGGAAGGGTCTGGAAACACCATATATTTT. The chain couples TRBV4-2 to TRBJ1-3; D uncertain. The CDR3 is 15 residues long. Trimming removed 5 bases at V and 1 base at J, with 12 bases between. The germline V gene has CDR1 LGHNA and CDR2 YNFKEQ.

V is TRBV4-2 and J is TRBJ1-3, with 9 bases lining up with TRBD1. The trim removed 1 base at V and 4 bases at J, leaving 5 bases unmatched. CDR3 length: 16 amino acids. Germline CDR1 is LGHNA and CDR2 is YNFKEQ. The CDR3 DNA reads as TGTGCCAGCAGCCAAGTCCGGGACAGGGCCGGAAACACCATATATTTT. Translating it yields CASSQVRDRAGNTIYF.

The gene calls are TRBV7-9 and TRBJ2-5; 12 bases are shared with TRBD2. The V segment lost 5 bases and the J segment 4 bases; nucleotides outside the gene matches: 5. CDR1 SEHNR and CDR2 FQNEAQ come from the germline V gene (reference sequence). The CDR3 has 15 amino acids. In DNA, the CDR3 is TGTGCCAGCAGCCAAGTGGGACTAGCGGGAGAGACCCAGTACTTC. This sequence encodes CASSQVGLAGETQYF.

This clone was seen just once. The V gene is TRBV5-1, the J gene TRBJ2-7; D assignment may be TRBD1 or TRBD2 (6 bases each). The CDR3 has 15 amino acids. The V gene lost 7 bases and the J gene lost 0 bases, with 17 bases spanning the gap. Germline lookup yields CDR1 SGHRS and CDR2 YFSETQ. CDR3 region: CASGWGAGSSYEQYF. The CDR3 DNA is TGCGCCAGCGGCTGGGGGGCCGGGAGCTCCTACGAGCAGTACTTC.

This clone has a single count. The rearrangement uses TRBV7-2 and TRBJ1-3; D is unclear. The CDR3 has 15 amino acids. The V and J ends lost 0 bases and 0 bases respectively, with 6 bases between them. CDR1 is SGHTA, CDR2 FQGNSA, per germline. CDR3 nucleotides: TGTGCCAGCAGCTTAGCAGGCCACTCTGGAAACACCATATATTTT. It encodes CASSLAGHSGNTIYF.

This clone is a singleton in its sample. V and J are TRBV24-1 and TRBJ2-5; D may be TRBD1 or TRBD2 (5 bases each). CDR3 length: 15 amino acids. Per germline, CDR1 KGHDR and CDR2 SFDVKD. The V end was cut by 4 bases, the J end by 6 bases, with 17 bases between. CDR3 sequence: CATSDPGTDLKTQYF. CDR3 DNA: TGTGCCACCAGTGACCCGGGGACGGATTTGAAGACCCAGTACTTC.

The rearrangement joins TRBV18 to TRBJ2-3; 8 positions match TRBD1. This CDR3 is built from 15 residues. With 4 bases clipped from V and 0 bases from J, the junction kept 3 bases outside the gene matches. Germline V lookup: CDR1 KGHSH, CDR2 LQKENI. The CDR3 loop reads CASSLRQGSTDTQYF. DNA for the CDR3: TGTGCCAGCTCACTGAGACAGGGGAGCACAGATACGCAGTATTTT.

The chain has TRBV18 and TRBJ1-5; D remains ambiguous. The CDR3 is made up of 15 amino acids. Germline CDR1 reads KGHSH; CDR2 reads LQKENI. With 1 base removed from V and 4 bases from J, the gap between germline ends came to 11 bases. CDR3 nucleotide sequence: TGTGCCAGCTCACCACAGGGTAGAGCAAATCAGCCCCAGCATTTT. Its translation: CASSPQGRANQPQHF.

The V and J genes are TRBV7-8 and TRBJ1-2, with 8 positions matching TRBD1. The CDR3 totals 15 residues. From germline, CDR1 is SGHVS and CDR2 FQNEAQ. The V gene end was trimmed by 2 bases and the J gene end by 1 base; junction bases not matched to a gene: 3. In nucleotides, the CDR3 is TGTGCCAGCAGCTTATCTGACAGGGGTAACTATGGCTACACCTTC. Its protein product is CASSLSDRGNYGYTF.

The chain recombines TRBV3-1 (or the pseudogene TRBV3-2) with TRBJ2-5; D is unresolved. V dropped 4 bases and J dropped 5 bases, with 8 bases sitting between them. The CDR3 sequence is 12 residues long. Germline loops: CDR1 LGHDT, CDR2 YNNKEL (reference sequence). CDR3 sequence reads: CASSRTSETQYF. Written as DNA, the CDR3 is TGTGCCAGCAGCCGGACGTCGGAGACCCAGTACTTC.

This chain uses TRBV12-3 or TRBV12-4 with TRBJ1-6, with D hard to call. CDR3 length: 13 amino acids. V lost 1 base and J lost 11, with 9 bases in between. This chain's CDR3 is CASSLDIGTPLHF. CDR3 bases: TGTGCCAGCAGTTTAGACATCGGGACACCCCTCCACTTT.

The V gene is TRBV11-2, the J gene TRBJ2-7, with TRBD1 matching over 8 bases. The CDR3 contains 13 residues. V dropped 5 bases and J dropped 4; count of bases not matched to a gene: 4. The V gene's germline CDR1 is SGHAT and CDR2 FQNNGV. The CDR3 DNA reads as TGTGCCAGCAGCCGCGGGGACAGGTACGAGCAGTACTTC. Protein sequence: CASSRGDRYEQYF.

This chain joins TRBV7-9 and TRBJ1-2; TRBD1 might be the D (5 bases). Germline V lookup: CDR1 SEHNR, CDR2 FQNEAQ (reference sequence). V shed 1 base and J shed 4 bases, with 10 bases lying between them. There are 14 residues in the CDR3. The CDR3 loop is CASSLEGRVYGYTF. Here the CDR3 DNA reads TGTGCCAGCAGCTTAGAGGGGCGGGTCTATGGCTACACCTTC. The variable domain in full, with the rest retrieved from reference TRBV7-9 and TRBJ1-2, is DTGVSQNPRHKITKRGQNVTFRCDPISEHNRLYWYRQTLGQGPEFLTYFQNEAQLEKSRLLSDRFSAERPKGSFSTLEIQRTEQGDSAMYLCASSLEGRVYGYTFGSGTRLTVV.

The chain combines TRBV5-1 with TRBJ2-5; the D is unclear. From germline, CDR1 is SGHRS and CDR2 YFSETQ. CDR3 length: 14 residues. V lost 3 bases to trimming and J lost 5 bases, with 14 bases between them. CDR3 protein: CASSSLGSSETQYF. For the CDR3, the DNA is TGCGCCAGCAGCTCCCTCGGGTCCTCGGAGACCCAGTACTTC.

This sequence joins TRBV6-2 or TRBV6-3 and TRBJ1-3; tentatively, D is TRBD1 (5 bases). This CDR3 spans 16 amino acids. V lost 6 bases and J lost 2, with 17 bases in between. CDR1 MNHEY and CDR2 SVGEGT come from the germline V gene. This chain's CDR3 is CASSSYTRVAGNTIYF. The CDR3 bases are TGTGCCAGCAGCTCCTACACCAGGGTAGCTGGAAACACCATATATTTT.

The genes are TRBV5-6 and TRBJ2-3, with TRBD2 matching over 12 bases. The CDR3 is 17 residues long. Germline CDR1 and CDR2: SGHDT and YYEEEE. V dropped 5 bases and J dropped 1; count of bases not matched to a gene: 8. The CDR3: CASRVLAGGLGTDTQYF. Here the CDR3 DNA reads TGTGCCAGCAGAGTGCTAGCGGGGGGGCTTGGCACAGATACGCAGTATTTT.

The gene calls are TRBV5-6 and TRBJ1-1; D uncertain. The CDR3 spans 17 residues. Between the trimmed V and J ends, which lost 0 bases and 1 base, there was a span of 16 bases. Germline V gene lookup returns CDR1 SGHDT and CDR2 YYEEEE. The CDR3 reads CASSLGLGWSPNTEAFF. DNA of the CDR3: TGTGCCAGCAGCTTGGGGTTGGGCTGGTCACCGAACACTGAAGCTTTCTTT.

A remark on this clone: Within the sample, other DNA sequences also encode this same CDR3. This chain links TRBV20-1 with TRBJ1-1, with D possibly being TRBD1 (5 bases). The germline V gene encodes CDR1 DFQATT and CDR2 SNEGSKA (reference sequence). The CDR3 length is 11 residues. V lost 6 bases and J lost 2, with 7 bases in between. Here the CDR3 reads CSARGNTEAFF. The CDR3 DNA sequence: TGCAGTGCAAGGGGAAACACTGAAGCTTTCTTT.

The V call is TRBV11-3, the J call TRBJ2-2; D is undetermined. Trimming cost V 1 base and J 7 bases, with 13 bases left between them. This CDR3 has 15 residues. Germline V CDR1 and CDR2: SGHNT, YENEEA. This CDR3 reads CASSLGVPQGGELFF. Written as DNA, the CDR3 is TGTGCCAGCAGCTTAGGGGTACCCCAAGGCGGGGAGCTGTTTTTT.

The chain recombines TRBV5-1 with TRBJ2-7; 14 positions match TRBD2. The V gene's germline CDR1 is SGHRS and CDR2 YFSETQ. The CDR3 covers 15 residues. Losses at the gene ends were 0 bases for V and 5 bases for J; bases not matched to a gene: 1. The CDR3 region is CASSLGLAGGDEQYF. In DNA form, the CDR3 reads TGCGCCAGCAGCTTGGGACTAGCGGGAGGGGACGAGCAGTACTTC.

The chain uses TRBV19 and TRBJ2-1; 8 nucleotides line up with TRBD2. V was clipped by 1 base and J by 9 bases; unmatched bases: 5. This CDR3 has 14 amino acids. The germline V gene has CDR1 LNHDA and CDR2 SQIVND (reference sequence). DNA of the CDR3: TGTGCCAGTAGTATAGCGGGAGGGCGGGGTGAGCAGTTCTTC. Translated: CASSIAGGRGEQFF. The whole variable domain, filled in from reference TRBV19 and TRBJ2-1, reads DGGITQSPKYLFRKEGQNVTLSCEQNLNHDAMYWYRQDPGQGLRLIYYSQIVNDFQKGDIAEGYSVSREKKESFPLTVTSAQKNPTAFYLCASSIAGGRGEQFFGPGTRLTVL.

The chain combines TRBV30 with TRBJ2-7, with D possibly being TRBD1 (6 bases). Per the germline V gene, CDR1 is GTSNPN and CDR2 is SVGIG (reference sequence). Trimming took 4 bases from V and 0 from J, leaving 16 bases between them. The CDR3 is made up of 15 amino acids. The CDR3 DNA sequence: TGTGCCTGGACCATACAGGGAGTTTTCTCCTACGAGCAGTACTTC. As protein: CAWTIQGVFSYEQYF.

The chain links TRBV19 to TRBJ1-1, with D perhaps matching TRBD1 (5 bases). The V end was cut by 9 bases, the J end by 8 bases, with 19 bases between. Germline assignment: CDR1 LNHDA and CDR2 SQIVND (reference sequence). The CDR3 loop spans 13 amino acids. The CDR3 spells CASDRSLGTEAFF. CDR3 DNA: TGTGCCAGCGACCGGTCGCTGGGGACCGAAGCTTTCTTT.

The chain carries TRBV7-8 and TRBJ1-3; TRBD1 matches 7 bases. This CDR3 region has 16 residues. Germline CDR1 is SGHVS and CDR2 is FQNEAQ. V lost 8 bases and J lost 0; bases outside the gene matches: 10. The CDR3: CASSMGQRSSGNTIYF. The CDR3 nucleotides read TGTGCCAGCTCTATGGGACAGCGCTCCTCTGGAAACACCATATATTTT.

The CDR3 is CASSGRTSGSYEQYF. Written as DNA, the CDR3 is TGTGCCAGCAGCGGGCGGACTAGCGGGAGCTACGAGCAGTACTTC. This chain links TRBV6-5 with TRBJ2-7; 13 bases agree with TRBD2. The CDR3 spans 15 residues. Germline-derived CDR1 and CDR2 are MNHEY and SVGAGI. Trimming at V came to 6 bases and at J to 3 bases, leaving 5 bases not matched to a gene.

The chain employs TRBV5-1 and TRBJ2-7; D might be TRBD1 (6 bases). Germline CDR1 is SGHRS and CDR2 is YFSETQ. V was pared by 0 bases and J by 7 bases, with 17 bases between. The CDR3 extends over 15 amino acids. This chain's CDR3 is CASSLEPDSLMEQYF. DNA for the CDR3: TGCGCCAGCAGCTTGGAGCCGGACAGCCTTATGGAGCAGTACTTC.

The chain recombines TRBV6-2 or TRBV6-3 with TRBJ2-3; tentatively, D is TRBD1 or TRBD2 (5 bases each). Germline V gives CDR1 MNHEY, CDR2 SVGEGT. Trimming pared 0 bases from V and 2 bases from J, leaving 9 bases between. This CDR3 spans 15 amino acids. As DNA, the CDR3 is TGTGCCAGCAGTTACTCCCGGGACGACACAGATACGCAGTATTTT. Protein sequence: CASSYSRDDTDTQYF.

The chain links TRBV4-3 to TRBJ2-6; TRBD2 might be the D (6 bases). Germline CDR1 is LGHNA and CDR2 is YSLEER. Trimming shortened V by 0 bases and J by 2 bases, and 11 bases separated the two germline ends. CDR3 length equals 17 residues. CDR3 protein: CASSQDIGGAGANVLTF. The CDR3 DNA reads TGCGCCAGCAGCCAAGATATAGGCGGGGCTGGGGCCAACGTCCTGACTTTC.

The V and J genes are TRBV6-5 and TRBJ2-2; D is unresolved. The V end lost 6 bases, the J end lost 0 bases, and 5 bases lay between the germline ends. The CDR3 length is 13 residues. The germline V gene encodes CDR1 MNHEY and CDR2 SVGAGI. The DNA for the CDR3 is TGTGCCAGCAGATTTACGAACACCGGGGAGCTGTTTTTT. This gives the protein CASRFTNTGELFF.

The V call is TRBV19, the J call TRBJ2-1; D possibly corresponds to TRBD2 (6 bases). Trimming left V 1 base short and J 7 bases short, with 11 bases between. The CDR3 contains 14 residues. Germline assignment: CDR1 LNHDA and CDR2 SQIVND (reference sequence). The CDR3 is CASSIGGLPNEQFF. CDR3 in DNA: TGTGCCAGTAGTATAGGGGGACTCCCGAATGAGCAGTTCTTC. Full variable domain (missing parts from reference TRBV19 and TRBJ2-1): DGGITQSPKYLFRKEGQNVTLSCEQNLNHDAMYWYRQDPGQGLRLIYYSQIVNDFQKGDIAEGYSVSREKKESFPLTVTSAQKNPTAFYLCASSIGGLPNEQFFGPGTRLTVL.